These T cell receptor beta chains were read from a single sample in a study of T cells in Graves' hyperthyroidism and ophthalmopathy. Each CDR3 protein gets one entry after TCRdb re-called the multiplex PCR reads with MiXCR. The repertoire has fewer than 450,000 distinct CDR3 sequences, 15% to 20% of them found once; the top ten carry more than 30%. Sequencing was performed on blood. These receptors were taken from a woman under 40 with Graves' hyperthyroidism that later progressed to Graves' ophthalmopathy. CDR3s include the opening cysteine and the closing phenylalanine or tryptophan. A D gene is named only where the DNA matches it firmly. Not every row has a clone size; where given, it reads once, few, many or a size class.

v_call	clone_size	d_call	j_call	cdr3_nt	cdr3_aa
TRBV28	many	.	TRBJ1-1	TGTGCCAGTTCGGACGGTGGGGCTTTCTTT	CASSDGGAFF
TRBV5-1	few	.	TRBJ2-3	TGCGCCAGCAGCTTTAGGGCCCCCACAGATACGCAGTATTTT	CASSFRAPTDTQYF
TRBV27	many	.	TRBJ2-1	TGTGCCAGCAGTTTTGACTCTCTCTCCTACAATGAGCAGTTCTTC	CASSFDSLSYNEQFF
TRBV19	few	TRBD1	TRBJ2-1	TGTGCCAGTAGTATAGGGACAGGGGTCTACAATGAGCAGTTCTTC	CASSIGTGVYNEQFF
TRBV18	.	.	TRBJ1-1	TGTGCCAGCTCACCACTGTTCGGACAGACGAACACTGAAGCTTTCTTT	CASSPLFGQTNTEAFF
TRBV28	many	TRBD1	TRBJ2-7	TGTGCCAGCAACTCCCCCGGACAGGGGAACTCCTACGAGCAGTACTTC	CASNSPGQGNSYEQYF
TRBV20-1	many	.	TRBJ2-5	TGCAGTGCTAGAGATAAGGTCGGGCGGGCCCAGTACTTC	CSARDKVGRAQYF
TRBV20-1	many	TRBD1	TRBJ2-1	TGCAGTGCTAGACCGGGACAGAACAATGAGCAGTTCTTC	CSARPGQNNEQFF
TRBV11-2	.	TRBD1	TRBJ1-1	TGTGCCAGCAGCTTAGCAGCACAGGGAGGGACAGCCCGAGAAGCTTTCTTT	CASSLAAQGGTAREAFF
TRBV5-5	.	TRBD2	TRBJ2-7	TGTGCCAGCAGCCTCGGGACTAGCGGGAACGAGCAGTACTTC	CASSLGTSGNEQYF
TRBV7-8	many	.	TRBJ2-7	TGTGCCAGCAGCTTCTTTTCCGGGACTGGCTACGAGCAGTACTTC	CASSFFSGTGYEQYF
TRBV19	.	TRBD1	TRBJ1-2	TGTGCCAGTAGTATGGACGCGGACAGGGACTATGGCTACACCTTC	CASSMDADRDYGYTF
TRBV2	once	.	TRBJ2-1	TGTGCCAGCAGTGGTCGGGGGACTGAGCAGTTCTTC	CASSGRGTEQFF